The subject of this entry is one T cell receptor beta chain. The antigen is unknown. Time point reported: newly diagnosed, previously untreated cHL patient sample. Untreated, newly diagnosed classical Hodgkin lymphoma PBMCs served for comparison. This sample stems from a study of PD-1 blockade in classical Hodgkin lymphoma. Using immunoSEQ multiplex PCR, the repertoire was profiled, and TCRdb retains in-frame clones only, with some absent. The sample lists roughly 68,000 clones; over 90% were seen once. Findings of the study overall: There remain no defined causes for the repertoire differences, which possibly reflect disease activity or prior therapy. Relapsed/refractory patients reportedly had lower baseline diversity than newly diagnosed patients.

The CDR3 consists of 14 residues. V was trimmed by 5 bases and J by 0 bases, leaving 8 bases between them. The germline CDR1 and CDR2 sequences are SGHNT and YENEEA. The specimen was peripheral blood mononuclear cells (PBMCs). This rearrangement joins TRBV11-3 to TRBJ1-3; D possibly corresponds to TRBD1 (5 bases). The origin of this receptor is a human donor with classical Hodgkin lymphoma. The CDR3 coding sequence is TGTGCCAGCAGCCCGGGGGGCTCTGGAAACACCATATATTTT. Its translation: CASSPGGSGNTIYF.